This T cell receptor beta chain was captured by sequencing in a study of T-cell reconstitution after alpha-beta-depleted transplantation in children. Germline CDR1 MDHEN, CDR2 SYDVKM. Trimming stripped 6 bases from V and 5 bases from J, with 8 bases between. This CDR3 spans 11 amino acids. This clonotype turned up a few times. Library preparation (for TCRbeta) was performed with unique molecular identifiers. Each CDR3 protein gets one entry after TCRdb re-called the PCR reads with MiXCR. The sample carries about 480,000 distinct CDR3 sequences, around an eighth recorded once. The input for sequencing was PBMCs from the stem cell graft donor, taken from the stem cell graft. The V and J genes are TRBV28 and TRBJ2-7; D gene ambiguous. The sequence came from a human donor who donated a stem cell graft to a child with combined immunodeficiency. In DNA, the CDR3 is TGTGCCAGCAGCCTCCACCACGAGCAGTACTTC. Protein sequence: CASSLHHEQYF. The full variable domain, rest sourced from reference TRBV28 and TRBJ2-7, is DVKVTQSSRYLVKRTGEKVFLECVQDMDHENMFWYRQDPGLGLRLIYFSYDVKMKEKGDIPEGYSVSREKKERFSLILESASTNQTSMYLCASSLHHEQYFGPGTRLTVT.